The T cell receptor (beta chain) under discussion was sequenced for a study of shared clonotypes between healthy human individuals. Findings and caveats of the study: Represented genetic and exposure-history diversity was restricted by having few donors. Approximately 4.5% was the fraction of naive CD4 clonotypes found shared across a few donors. Despite large depth, rarefaction showed incomplete sorted-subset sequencing.

Assay runs were performed at deep level. Only in-frame clones appear in the TCRdb table, and some are missing; sequencing was by immunoSEQ multiplex PCR. The data hold approximately 600,000 clones, with 85% to 95% observed a single time. Selected positively for CCR7 and CD45RO-negative, naive CD8 cells excluded terminally differentiated effector memory CD45RA+ cells. About this clone itself: Its antigen remains unknown.

The origin of this receptor is a woman in her 30s in good health. The sequenced sample consisted of naive CD8+ T cells sorted from blood.

The CDR3 DNA sequence: TGTGCCAGCGCATATCTTAGAGGGGATCAGCCCCAGCATTTT. It is translated as CASAYLRGDQPQHF. The chain joins TRBV28 to TRBJ1-5, with D possibly TRBD1 on 5 matching bases. V was trimmed by 8 bases and J by 5 bases, leaving 16 bases between them. The CDR3 spans 14 residues. The germline CDR1 and CDR2 sequences are MDHEN and SYDVKM.